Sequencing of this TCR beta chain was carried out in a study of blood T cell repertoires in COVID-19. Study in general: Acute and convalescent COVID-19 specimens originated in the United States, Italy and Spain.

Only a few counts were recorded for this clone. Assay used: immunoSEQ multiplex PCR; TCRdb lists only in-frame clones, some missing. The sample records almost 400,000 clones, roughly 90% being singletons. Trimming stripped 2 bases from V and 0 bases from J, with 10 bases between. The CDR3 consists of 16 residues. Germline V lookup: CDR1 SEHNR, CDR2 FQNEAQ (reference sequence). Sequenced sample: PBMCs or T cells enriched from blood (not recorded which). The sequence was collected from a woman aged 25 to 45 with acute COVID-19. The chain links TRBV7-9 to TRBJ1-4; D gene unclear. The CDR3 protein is CASSLTGSATNEKLFF. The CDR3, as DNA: TGTGCCAGCAGCTTAACGGGGTCGGCAACTAATGAAAAACTGTTTTTT.